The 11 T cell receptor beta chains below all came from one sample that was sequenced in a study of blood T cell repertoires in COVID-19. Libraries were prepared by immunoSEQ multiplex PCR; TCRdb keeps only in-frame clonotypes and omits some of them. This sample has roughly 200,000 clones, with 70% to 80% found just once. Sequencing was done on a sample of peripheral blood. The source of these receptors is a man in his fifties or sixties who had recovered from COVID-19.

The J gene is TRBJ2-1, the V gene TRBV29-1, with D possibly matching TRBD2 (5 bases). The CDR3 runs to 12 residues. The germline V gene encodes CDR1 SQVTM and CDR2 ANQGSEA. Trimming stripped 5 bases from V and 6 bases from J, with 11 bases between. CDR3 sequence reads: CSVLGLGNEQFF. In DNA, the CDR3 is TGCAGCGTTCTAGGACTGGGCAATGAGCAGTTCTTC.

In nucleotides, the CDR3 is TGTGCCAGCAGCTCGGGACTTGTCACAGATACGCAGTATTTT. Translating it yields CASSSGLVTDTQYF. The genes are TRBV7-3 and TRBJ2-3; D is perhaps TRBD2 (6 bases). The CDR3 totals 14 residues. CDR1 SGHTA and CDR2 FQGTGA come from the germline V gene. Trimming pared 4 bases from V and 2 bases from J, leaving 10 bases between.

Here the CDR3 DNA reads TGTGCCAGCAGTTCGCGACAGGGAGCTAACTATGGCTACACCTTC. Its translation: CASSSRQGANYGYTF. The chain uses TRBV6-5 and TRBJ1-2; 7 positions agree with TRBD1. Losses at the gene ends were 4 bases for V and 0 bases for J; bases not matched to a gene: 5. CDR3 length: 15 amino acids. The germline V gene has CDR1 MNHEY and CDR2 SVGAGI.

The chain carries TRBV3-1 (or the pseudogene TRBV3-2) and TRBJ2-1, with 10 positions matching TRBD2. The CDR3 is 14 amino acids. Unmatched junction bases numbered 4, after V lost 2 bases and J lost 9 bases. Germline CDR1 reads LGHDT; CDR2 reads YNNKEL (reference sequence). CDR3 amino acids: CASSQLAGAGEQFF. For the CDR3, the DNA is TGTGCCAGCAGCCAACTAGCGGGAGCTGGTGAGCAGTTCTTC.

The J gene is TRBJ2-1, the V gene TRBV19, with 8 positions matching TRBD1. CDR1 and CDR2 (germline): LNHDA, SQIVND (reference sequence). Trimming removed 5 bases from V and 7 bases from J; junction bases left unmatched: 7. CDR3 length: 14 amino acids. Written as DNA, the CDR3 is TGTGCCAGTAGTCCTCCCAACAGGGGGAATGAGCAGTTCTTC. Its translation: CASSPPNRGNEQFF.

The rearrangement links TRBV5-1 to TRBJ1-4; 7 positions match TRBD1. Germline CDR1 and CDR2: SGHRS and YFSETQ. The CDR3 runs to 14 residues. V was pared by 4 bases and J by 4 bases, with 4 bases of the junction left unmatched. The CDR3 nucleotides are TGCGCCAGCAGCGGACAGGCGAATAATGAAAAACTGTTTTTT. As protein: CASSGQANNEKLFF.

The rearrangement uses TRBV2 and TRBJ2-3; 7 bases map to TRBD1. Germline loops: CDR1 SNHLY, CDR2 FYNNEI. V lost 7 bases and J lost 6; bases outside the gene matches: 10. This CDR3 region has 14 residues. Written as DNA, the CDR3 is TGTGCCAGCAATCGACAGGGTAGGGGGGATACGCAGTATTTT. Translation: CASNRQGRGDTQYF.

DNA of the CDR3: TGTGCCAGCAGCGTCGGGACAGTAGCTAACACTGAAGCTTTCTTT. Protein product: CASSVGTVANTEAFF. This chain connects TRBV7-9 to TRBJ1-1, with TRBD1 identical over 7 bases. V lost 5 bases, J lost 2 bases, and 8 bases stayed unmatched. CDR3 length: 15 residues. From germline, CDR1 is SEHNR and CDR2 FQNEAQ (reference sequence).

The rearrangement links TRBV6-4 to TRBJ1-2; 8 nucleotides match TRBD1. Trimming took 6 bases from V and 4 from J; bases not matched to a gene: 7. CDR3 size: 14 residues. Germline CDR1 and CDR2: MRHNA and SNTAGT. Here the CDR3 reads CASSASQGAYGYTF. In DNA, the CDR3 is TGTGCCAGCAGCGCGTCGCAGGGGGCCTATGGCTACACCTTC.

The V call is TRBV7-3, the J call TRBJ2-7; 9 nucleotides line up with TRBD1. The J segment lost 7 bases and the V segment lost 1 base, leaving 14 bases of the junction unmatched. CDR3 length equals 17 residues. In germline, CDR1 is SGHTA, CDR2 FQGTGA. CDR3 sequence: CASSLNGAGTGFEEQYF. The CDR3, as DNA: TGTGCCAGCAGCTTAAATGGGGCCGGGACAGGGTTTGAGGAGCAGTACTTC.

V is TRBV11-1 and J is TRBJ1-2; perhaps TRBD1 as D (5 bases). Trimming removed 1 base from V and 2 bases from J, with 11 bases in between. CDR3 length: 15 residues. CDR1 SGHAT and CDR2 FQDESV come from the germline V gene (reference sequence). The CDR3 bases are TGTGCCAGCAGCTTAGGGCGCCGACAGAACTATGGCTACACCTTC. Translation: CASSLGRRQNYGYTF.